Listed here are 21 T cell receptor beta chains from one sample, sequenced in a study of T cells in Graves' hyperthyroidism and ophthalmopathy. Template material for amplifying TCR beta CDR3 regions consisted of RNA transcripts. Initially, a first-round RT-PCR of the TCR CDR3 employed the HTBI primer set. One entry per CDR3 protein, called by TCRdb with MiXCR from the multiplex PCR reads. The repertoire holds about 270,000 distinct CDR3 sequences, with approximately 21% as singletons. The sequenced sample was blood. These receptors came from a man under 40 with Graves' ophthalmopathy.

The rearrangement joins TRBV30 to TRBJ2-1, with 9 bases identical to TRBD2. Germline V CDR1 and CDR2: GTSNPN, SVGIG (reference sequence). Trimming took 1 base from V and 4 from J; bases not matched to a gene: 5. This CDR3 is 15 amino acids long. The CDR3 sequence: CAWSAGTSRYNEQFF. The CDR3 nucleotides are TGTGCCTGGAGTGCGGGGACTAGCAGGTACAATGAGCAGTTCTTC.

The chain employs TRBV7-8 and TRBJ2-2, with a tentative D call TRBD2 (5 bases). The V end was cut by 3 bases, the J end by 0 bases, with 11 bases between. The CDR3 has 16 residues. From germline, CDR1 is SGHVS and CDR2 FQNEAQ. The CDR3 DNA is TGTGCCAGCAGCTTGGGAACAGCGGCGAACACCGGGGAGCTGTTTTTT. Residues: CASSLGTAANTGELFF. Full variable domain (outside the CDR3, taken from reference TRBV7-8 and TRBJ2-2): GAGVSQSPRYKVAKRGQDVALRCDPISGHVSLFWYQQALGQGPEFLTYFQNEAQLDKSGLPSDRFFAERPEGSVSTLKIQRTQQEDSAVYLCASSLGTAANTGELFFGEGSRLTVL.

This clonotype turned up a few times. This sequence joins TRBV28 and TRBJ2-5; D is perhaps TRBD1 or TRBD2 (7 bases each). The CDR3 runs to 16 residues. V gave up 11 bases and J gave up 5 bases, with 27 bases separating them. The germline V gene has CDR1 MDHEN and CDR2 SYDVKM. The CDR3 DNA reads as TGTGCCCCAGGGGGGGAAGCGGCCGATCCAGCGGAGACCCAGTACTTC. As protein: CAPGGEAADPAETQYF.

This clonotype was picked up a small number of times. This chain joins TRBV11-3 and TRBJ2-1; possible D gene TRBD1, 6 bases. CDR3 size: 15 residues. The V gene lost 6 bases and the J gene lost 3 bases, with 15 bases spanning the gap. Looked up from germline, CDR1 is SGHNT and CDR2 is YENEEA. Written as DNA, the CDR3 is TGTGCCAGCAGTCCTCTAGGGGGACGCTACAATGAGCAGTTCTTC. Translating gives CASSPLGGRYNEQFF.

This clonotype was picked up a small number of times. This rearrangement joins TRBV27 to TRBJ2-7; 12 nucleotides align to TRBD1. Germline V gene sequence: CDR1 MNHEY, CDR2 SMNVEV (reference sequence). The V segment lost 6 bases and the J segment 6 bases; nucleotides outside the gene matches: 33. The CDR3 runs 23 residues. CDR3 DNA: TGTGCCAGCAGGGGGGCGGGTCCGTCGGGTACCCCGGGACAGGGGGCGTCGTTGCGCGAGCAGTACTTC. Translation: CASRGAGPSGTPGQGASLREQYF.

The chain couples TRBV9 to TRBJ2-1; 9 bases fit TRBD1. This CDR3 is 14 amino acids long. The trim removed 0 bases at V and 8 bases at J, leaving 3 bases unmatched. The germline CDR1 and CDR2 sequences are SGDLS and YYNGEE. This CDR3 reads CASSVVDRGHEQFF. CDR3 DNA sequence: TGTGCCAGCAGCGTAGTGGACAGGGGCCATGAGCAGTTCTTC.

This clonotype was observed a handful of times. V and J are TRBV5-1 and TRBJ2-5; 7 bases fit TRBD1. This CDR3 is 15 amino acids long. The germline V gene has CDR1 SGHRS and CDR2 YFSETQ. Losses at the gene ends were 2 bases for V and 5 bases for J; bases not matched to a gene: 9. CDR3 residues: CASSFLTTGKETQYF. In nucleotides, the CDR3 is TGCGCCAGCAGCTTTCTAACGACAGGGAAGGAGACCCAGTACTTC.

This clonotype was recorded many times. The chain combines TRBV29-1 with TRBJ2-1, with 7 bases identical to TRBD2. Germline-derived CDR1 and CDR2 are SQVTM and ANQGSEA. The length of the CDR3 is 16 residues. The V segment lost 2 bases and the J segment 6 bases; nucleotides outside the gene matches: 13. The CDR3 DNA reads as TGCAGCGTTGAAAGTTTCGGGCGGGAGTGGGGCAATGAGCAGTTCTTC. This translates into CSVESFGREWGNEQFF.

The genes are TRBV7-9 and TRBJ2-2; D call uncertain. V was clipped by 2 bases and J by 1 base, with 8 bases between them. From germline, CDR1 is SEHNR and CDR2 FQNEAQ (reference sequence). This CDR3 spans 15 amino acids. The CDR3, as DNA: TGTGCCAGCAGCTTAACCGGCGGGAACACCGGGGAGCTGTTTTTT. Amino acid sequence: CASSLTGGNTGELFF.

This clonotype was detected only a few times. The CDR3 DNA reads TGTGCCAGCAGCTTAGATAGGACTAGCTACAATGAGCAGTTCTTC. It specifies CASSLDRTSYNEQFF. The chain carries TRBV13 and TRBJ2-1; 7 bases are shared with TRBD2. V dropped 1 base and J dropped 3; count of bases not matched to a gene: 3. CDR1 and CDR2 from the germline V gene are PRHDT and FYEKMQ (reference sequence). The CDR3 spans 15 residues.

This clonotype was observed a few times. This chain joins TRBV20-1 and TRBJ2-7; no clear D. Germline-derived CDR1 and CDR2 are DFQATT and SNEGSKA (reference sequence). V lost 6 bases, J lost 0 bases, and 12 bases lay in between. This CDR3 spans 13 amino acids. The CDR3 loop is CSAAWPVSYEQYF. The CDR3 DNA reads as TGCAGTGCCGCCTGGCCCGTCTCCTACGAGCAGTACTTC.

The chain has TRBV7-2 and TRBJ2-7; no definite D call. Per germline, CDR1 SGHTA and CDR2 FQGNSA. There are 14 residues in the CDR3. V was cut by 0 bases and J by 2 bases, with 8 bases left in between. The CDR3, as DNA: TGTGCCAGCAGCTTAGCGCTAAGGGCCTACGAGCAGTACTTC. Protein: CASSLALRAYEQYF.

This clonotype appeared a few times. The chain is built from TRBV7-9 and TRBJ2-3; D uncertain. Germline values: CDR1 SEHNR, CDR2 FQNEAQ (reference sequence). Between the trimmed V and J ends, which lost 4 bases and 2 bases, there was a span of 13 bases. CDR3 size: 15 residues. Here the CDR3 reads CASSSPGSATDTQYF. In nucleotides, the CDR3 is TGTGCCAGCAGCTCTCCTGGGTCTGCCACAGATACGCAGTATTTT.

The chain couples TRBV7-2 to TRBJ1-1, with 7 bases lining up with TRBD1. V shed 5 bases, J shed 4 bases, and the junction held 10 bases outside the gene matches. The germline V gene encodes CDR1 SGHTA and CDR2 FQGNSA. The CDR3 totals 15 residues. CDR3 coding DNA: TGTGCCAGCAGCGCATACCACAGGGGTGGCACTGAAGCTTTCTTT. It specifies CASSAYHRGGTEAFF. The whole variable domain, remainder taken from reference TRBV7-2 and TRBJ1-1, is GAGVSQSPSNKVTEKGKDVELRCDPISGHTALYWYRQSLGQGLEFLIYFQGNSAPDKSGLPSDRFSAERTGGSVSTLTIQRTQQEDSAVYLCASSAYHRGGTEAFFGQGTRLTVV.

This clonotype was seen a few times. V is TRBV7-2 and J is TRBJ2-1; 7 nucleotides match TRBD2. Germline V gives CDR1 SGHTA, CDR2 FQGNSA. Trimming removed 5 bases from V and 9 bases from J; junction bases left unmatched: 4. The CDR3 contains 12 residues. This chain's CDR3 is CASSRTSSEQFF. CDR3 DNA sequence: TGTGCCAGCAGCCGGACTAGTAGTGAGCAGTTCTTC. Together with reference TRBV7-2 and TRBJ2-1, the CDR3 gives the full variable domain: GAGVSQSPSNKVTEKGKDVELRCDPISGHTALYWYRQSLGQGLEFLIYFQGNSAPDKSGLPSDRFSAERTGGSVSTLTIQRTQQEDSAVYLCASSRTSSEQFFGPGTRLTVL.

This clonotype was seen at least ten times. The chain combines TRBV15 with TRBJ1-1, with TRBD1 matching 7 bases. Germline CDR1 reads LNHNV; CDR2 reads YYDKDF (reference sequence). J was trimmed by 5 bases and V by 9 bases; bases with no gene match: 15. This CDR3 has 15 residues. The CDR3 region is CATRRERGLSTEAFF. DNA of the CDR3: TGTGCCACAAGACGGGAGAGGGGGCTATCAACTGAAGCTTTCTTT.

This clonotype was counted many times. CDR3 protein: CASSLASTLPEQFF. CDR3 in DNA: TGCGCCAGCAGCTTGGCCAGTACCCTACCCGAGCAGTTCTTC. The genes are TRBV5-1 and TRBJ2-1; no clear D. Trimming took off 0 bases at V and 10 bases at J, with 14 bases between the two ends. Germline V CDR1 and CDR2: SGHRS, YFSETQ. The CDR3 has 14 residues.

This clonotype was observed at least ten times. CDR3 sequence: CASSDINRNTQYF. The CDR3 DNA reads TGTGCCAGCAGCGATATTAATCGAAATACGCAGTATTTT. The chain links TRBV3-1 to TRBJ2-3, with D hard to call. With 5 bases removed from V and 7 bases from J, the gap between germline ends came to 13 bases. CDR1 is LGHDT, CDR2 YNNKEL, per germline (reference sequence). The CDR3 spans 13 residues.

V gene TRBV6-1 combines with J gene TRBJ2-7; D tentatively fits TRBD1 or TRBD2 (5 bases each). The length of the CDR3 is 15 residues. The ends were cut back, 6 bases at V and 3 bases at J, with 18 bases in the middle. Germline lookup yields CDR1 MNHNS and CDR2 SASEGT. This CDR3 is CASRHARDAFYEQYF. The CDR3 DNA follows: TGTGCCAGCAGACACGCTCGGGACGCCTTCTACGAGCAGTACTTC.

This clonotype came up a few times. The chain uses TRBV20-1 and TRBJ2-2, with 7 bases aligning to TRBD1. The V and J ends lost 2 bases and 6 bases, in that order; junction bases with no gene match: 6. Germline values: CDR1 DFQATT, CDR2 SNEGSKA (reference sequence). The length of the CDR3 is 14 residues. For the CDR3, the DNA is TGCAGTGCTAGACCTCGACAGGGCCCCGGGGAGCTGTTTTTT. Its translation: CSARPRQGPGELFF.

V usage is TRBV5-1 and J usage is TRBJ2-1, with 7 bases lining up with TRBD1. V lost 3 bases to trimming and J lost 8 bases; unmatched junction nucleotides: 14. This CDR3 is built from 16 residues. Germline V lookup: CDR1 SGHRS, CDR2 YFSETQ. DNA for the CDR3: TGCGCCAGCAGCTCGGGATCGGACAGGATGAGGGATGAGCAGTTCTTC. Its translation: CASSSGSDRMRDEQFF. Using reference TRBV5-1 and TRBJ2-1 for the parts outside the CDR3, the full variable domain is KAGVTQTPRYLIKTRGQQVTLSCSPISGHRSVSWYQQTPGQGLQFLFEYFSETQRNKGNFPGRFSGRQFSNSRSEMNVSTLELGDSALYLCASSSGSDRMRDEQFFGPGTRLTVL.